This TCR beta chain was retrieved from a study of response to subunit inactivated influenza vaccine. CDR3 length equals 14 residues. The germline V gene encodes CDR1 MNHNS and CDR2 SASEGT. Trimming shortened V by 6 bases and J by 1 base, and 11 bases separated the two germline ends. TCRdb processed the RT-PCR reads anew with MiXCR; each CDR3 protein has one entry. Counted here are about half a million distinct CDR3 sequences, around 9.9% occurring once; the ten biggest clones make up roughly 12%. This clonotype came up many times. What it recognizes is unknown. Study conclusions and caveats: There was a suggestion from the authors that each seasonal influenza vaccination recruits few new T cells.

V and J are TRBV6-1 and TRBJ2-3; no clear D. The specimen comprised PBMCs from blood, sampled 45 days after vaccination. This sequence originates from a man aged 45-65 years who received an inactivated influenza vaccine. As DNA, the CDR3 is TGTGCCAGCAGGGATGGACCCGGCACAGATACGCAGTATTTT. Translation: CASRDGPGTDTQYF.